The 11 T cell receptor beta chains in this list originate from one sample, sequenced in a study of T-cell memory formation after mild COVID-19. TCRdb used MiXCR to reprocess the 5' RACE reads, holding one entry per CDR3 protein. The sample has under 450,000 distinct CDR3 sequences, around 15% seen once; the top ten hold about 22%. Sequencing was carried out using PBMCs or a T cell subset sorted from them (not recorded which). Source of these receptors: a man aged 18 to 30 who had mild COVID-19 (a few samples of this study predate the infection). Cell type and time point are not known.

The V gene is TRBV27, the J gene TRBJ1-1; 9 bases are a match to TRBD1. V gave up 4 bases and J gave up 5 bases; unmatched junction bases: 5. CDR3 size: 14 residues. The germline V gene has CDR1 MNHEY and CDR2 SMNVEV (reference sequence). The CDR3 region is CASSWDRARTEAFF. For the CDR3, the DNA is TGTGCCAGCAGTTGGGACAGGGCGCGAACTGAAGCTTTCTTT.

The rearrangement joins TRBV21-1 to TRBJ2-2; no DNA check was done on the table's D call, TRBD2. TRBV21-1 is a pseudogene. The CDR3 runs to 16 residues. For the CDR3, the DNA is TGTGCCAGCAGCAAATCCGAGCGGGGCAACACCGGGGAGCTGTTTTTT. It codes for CASSKSERGNTGELFF.

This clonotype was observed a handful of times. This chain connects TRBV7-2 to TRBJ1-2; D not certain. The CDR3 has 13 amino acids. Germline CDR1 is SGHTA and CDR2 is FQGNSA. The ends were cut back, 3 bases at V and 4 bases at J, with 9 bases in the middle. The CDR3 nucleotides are TGTGCCAGCAGCTTGGGGTATGGCTATGGCTACACCTTC. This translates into CASSLGYGYGYTF. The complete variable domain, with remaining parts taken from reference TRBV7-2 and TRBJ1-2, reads GAGVSQSPSNKVTEKGKDVELRCDPISGHTALYWYRQSLGQGLEFLIYFQGNSAPDKSGLPSDRFSAERTGGSVSTLTIQRTQQEDSAVYLCASSLGYGYGYTFGSGTRLTVV.

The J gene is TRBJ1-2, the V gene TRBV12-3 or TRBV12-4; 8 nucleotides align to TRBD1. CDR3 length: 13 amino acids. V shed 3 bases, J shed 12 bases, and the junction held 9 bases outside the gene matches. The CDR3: CASSFPGGLINTF. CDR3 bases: TGTGCCAGCAGTTTCCCAGGGGGCCTTATTAACACCTTC.

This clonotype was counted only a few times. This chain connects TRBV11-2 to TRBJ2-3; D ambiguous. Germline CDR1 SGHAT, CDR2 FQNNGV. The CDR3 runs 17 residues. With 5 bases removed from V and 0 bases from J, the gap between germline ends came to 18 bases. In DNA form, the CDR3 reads TGTGCCAGCAGCCAAAGGACGGGCGTCCTTAGCACAGATACGCAGTATTTT. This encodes CASSQRTGVLSTDTQYF.

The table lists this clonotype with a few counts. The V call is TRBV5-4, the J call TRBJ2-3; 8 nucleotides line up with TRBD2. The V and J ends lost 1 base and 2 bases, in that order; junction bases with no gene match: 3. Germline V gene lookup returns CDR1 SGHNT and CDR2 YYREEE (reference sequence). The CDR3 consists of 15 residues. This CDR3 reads CASSLNGGATDTQYF. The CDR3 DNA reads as TGTGCCAGCAGCTTGAACGGGGGGGCCACAGATACGCAGTATTTT.

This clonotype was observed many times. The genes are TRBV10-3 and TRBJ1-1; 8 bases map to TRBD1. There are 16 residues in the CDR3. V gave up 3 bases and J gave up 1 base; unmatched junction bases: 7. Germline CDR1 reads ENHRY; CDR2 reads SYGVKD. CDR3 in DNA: TGTGCCATCAGTGACAGGGGGCTCCCCTCGAACACTGAAGCTTTCTTT. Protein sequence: CAISDRGLPSNTEAFF.

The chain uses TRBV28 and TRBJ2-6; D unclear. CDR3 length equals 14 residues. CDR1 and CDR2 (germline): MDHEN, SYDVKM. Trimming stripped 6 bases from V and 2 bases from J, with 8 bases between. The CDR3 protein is CASRSPTGANVLTF. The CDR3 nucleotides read TGTGCCAGCAGGAGCCCGACTGGGGCCAACGTCCTGACTTTC. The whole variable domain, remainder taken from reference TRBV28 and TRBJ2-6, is DVKVTQSSRYLVKRTGEKVFLECVQDMDHENMFWYRQDPGLGLRLIYFSYDVKMKEKGDIPEGYSVSREKKERFSLILESASTNQTSMYLCASRSPTGANVLTFGAGSRLTVL.

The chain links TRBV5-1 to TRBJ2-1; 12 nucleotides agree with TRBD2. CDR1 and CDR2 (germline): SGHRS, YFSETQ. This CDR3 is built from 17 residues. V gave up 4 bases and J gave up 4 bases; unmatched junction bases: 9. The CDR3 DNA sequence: TGCGCCAGCAGCCCGTCTAGCGGGGGGGGATTTTACAATGAGCAGTTCTTC. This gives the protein CASSPSSGGGFYNEQFF. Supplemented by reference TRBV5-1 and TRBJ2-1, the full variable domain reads KAGVTQTPRYLIKTRGQQVTLSCSPISGHRSVSWYQQTPGQGLQFLFEYFSETQRNKGNFPGRFSGRQFSNSRSEMNVSTLELGDSALYLCASSPSSGGGFYNEQFFGPGTRLTVL.

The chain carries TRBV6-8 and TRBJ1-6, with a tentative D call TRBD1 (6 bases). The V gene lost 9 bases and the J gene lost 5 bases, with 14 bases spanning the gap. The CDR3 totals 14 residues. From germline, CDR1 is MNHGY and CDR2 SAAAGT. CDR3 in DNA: TGTGCCAGGAGATGGTACAGGGATAATTCACCCCTCCACTTT. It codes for CARRWYRDNSPLHF.

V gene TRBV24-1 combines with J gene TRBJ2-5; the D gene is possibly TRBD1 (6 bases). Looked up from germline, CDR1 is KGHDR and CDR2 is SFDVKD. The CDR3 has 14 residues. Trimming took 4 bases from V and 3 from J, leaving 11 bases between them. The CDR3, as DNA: TGTGCCACCAGTGACCCCGGACAGAAAGAGACCCAGTACTTC. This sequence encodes CATSDPGQKETQYF.